This T cell receptor beta chain was identified in a study of T cell responses to AZD1222 COVID-19 vaccine. Whole-study findings and limits: Donors were chiefly white British, with a greater number of females, and clonal diversity was perhaps underestimated. Baseline seropositivity occurred in only a handful of AZD1222 recipients. All repertoire sampling was performed exclusively after the peak T cell response. Across the whole spike, CD4 TCRs peaked at regions 160-218 and 743-854.

Germline lookup yields CDR1 SGHRS and CDR2 YFSETQ. The CDR3 covers 14 residues. Trimming took off 4 bases at V and 4 bases at J, with 14 bases between the two ends. Sequencing used immunoSEQ multiplex PCR; TCRdb keeps in-frame clones, though not all of them. This table has 60,000 to 65,000 clones, about 74% appearing once. As concerns this clone: Its antigen is unidentified.

The sequencing used peripheral blood, collected on day 0 of AZD1222 vaccination. The chain uses TRBV5-1 and TRBJ1-2, with no clear D. The TCR sequence derives from an adult in good health. The CDR3 protein is CASSPGGQAYGYTF. The DNA of the CDR3 is TGCGCCAGCAGCCCCGGAGGGCAGGCCTATGGCTACACCTTC.